This entry lists 32 T cell receptor beta chains sequenced from one sample in a study of vaccination effects on CD4 cells after COVID-19. Having been cultured for 9 to 11 days, the cells underwent CD4+ T cell isolation. Either the BNT162b2 or mRNA-1273 vaccine was given to participants in two doses. The assay was immunoSEQ multiplex PCR, and TCRdb's table has in-frame clones only and misses some. The sample has just under 75,000 clones; less than 75% are singletons. No antigens are known for them. Material: CD4+ T cells from PBMCs cultured without peptide, obtained after COVID-19 vaccination. These TCRs come from a human donor who received a COVID-19 vaccine.

The genes are TRBV5-1 and TRBJ2-5; no definite D call. Trimming pared 0 bases from V and 2 bases from J, leaving 14 bases between. The CDR3 totals 16 residues. The germline V gene encodes CDR1 SGHRS and CDR2 YFSETQ. The chain's CDR3 is CASSLGALGRQETQYF. The DNA of the CDR3 is TGCGCCAGCAGCTTGGGGGCTCTGGGCCGGCAAGAGACCCAGTACTTC.

This clone showed up just a few times. The genes are TRBV7-3 and TRBJ2-7; D gene unclear. V was trimmed by 5 bases and J by 2 bases, leaving 13 bases between them. Germline V lookup: CDR1 SGHTA, CDR2 FQGTGA. The CDR3 spans 14 residues. CDR3 region: CASSRPNSTYEQYV. CDR3 nucleotides: TGTGCCAGCAGCCGACCGAACAGTACCTACGAGCAGTACGTC.

About this clone itself: A read error may account for a junction end that differs from germline. The gene calls are TRBV24-1 and TRBJ2-3, with 7 bases matching TRBD2. Germline loops: CDR1 KGHDR, CDR2 SFDVKD. CDR3 length equals 14 residues. CDR3 DNA: TGTGCCACCAGTGACCCGACTAGCAGAGATACGCAGTATTTT. It yields the protein CATSDPTSRDTQYF.

The V and J genes are TRBV7-3 and TRBJ2-5; 7 nucleotides align to TRBD2. J lost 7 bases, V lost 3 bases, and 8 bases had no gene match. The CDR3 covers 14 residues. Germline V gene lookup returns CDR1 SGHTA and CDR2 FQGTGA. CDR3 in DNA: TGTGCCAGCAGCTTGGGAGGGACTGAAGGGACCCAGTACTTC. It is translated as CASSLGGTEGTQYF.

In nucleotides, the CDR3 is TGTGCCAGCAGCCTCCATGGACAGACTGAAGCTTTCTTT. Its translation: CASSLHGQTEAFF. The chain links TRBV14 to TRBJ1-1; TRBD1 might be the D (6 bases). Germline CDR1 reads SGHDN; CDR2 reads FVKESK. V lost 4 bases and J lost 5, with 11 bases in between. The CDR3 has 13 amino acids.

The chain employs TRBV4-2 and TRBJ1-5; the D gene is possibly TRBD1 (5 bases). This CDR3 region has 18 residues. From germline, CDR1 is LGHNA and CDR2 YNFKEQ. V lost 0 bases and J lost 0, with 15 bases in between. This chain's CDR3 is CASSQDSRGDYSNQPQHF. As DNA, the CDR3 is TGTGCCAGCAGCCAAGATAGTCGAGGGGACTATAGCAATCAGCCCCAGCATTTT.

The chain employs TRBV24-1 and TRBJ2-6; D is perhaps TRBD1 (6 bases). Germline CDR1 is KGHDR and CDR2 is SFDVKD. CDR3 length: 15 amino acids. V shed 6 bases and J shed 3 bases, with 11 bases lying between them. The CDR3 coding sequence is TGTGCCACCAGTCCCAGGGGATTTGGGGCCAACGTCCTGACTTTC. Its translation is CATSPRGFGANVLTF.

The J gene is TRBJ1-1, the V gene TRBV11-3; possibly TRBD1 for D (6 bases). V lost 6 bases and J 4 bases, leaving 15 bases between the germline ends. The germline gives CDR1 SGHNT, CDR2 YENEEA. The CDR3 runs to 14 residues. The DNA of the CDR3 is TGTGCCAGCAGTCGCGACAGGTTAGCCACTGAAGCTTTCTTT. Encoded protein: CASSRDRLATEAFF.

This sequence joins TRBV6-5 and TRBJ2-3; no clear D gene. The CDR3 spans 14 residues. Germline V gene lookup returns CDR1 MNHEY and CDR2 SVGAGI. V shed 6 bases and J shed 6 bases, with 16 bases lying between them. The CDR3 spells CASRSLEARDTQYF. The CDR3 DNA reads TGTGCCAGCAGATCCCTCGAGGCGCGGGATACGCAGTATTTT.

The rearrangement links TRBV28 to TRBJ1-5, with 7 bases aligning to TRBD1. CDR3 length equals 14 residues. V trimming: 8 bases; J trimming: 7 bases; junction bases outside the gene matches: 11. Germline assignment: CDR1 MDHEN and CDR2 SYDVKM. This CDR3 reads CASLRRGQGQPQHF. CDR3 DNA sequence: TGTGCCAGCTTAAGAAGGGGGCAAGGCCAGCCCCAGCATTTT.

The rearrangement joins TRBV11-3 to TRBJ1-4, with TRBD1 as a possible D gene (5 bases). This CDR3 is 16 amino acids long. V was shortened by 5 bases and J by 0 bases, with 13 bases between the two germline ends. The germline gives CDR1 SGHNT, CDR2 YENEEA. CDR3 region: CASSQFSTATNEKLFF. CDR3 DNA: TGTGCCAGCAGCCAGTTCTCGACAGCAACTAATGAAAAACTGTTTTTT.

The chain uses TRBV19 and TRBJ1-5; the match to TRBD1 covers 9 bases. V gave up 9 bases and J gave up 9 bases; unmatched junction bases: 15. The CDR3 runs to 15 residues. The germline V gene has CDR1 LNHDA and CDR2 SQIVND (reference sequence). This CDR3 reads CASNLLGQGDRPQHF. CDR3 sequence (DNA): TGTGCCAGCAATTTGCTGGGACAGGGAGACCGGCCCCAGCATTTT.

The J gene is TRBJ2-1, the V gene TRBV7-8; 11 nucleotides match TRBD2. The V gene's germline CDR1 is SGHVS and CDR2 FQNEAQ. The CDR3 loop spans 19 amino acids. Germline trimming cut 2 bases from V and 0 bases from J; bases unmatched to any gene: 9. The CDR3 DNA reads TGTGCCAGCAGCTTAACTAGCGGGGGTTCCCGTTACTCCTACAATGAGCAGTTCTTC. As protein: CASSLTSGGSRYSYNEQFF.

The J gene is TRBJ2-3, the V gene TRBV14; D possibly corresponds to TRBD1 (5 bases). This CDR3 contains 14 residues. V lost 1 base and J 4 bases, leaving 9 bases between the germline ends. Germline V gene lookup returns CDR1 SGHDN and CDR2 FVKESK. This CDR3 reads CASSQVVGPDTQYF. CDR3 coding DNA: TGTGCCAGCAGCCAAGTGGTGGGGCCAGATACGCAGTATTTT. The full variable domain, with the rest looked up from reference TRBV14 and TRBJ2-3, is EAGVTQFPSHSVIEKGQTVTLRCDPISGHDNLYWYRRVMGKEIKFLLHFVKESKQDESGMPNNRFLAERTGGTYSTLKVQPAELEDSGVYFCASSQVVGPDTQYFGPGTRLTVL.

This sequence joins TRBV6-5 and TRBJ2-3; D ambiguous. The CDR3 length is 15 residues. Between the trimmed V and J ends, which lost 5 bases and 3 bases, there was a span of 15 bases. The germline V gene encodes CDR1 MNHEY and CDR2 SVGAGI. CDR3 bases: TGTGCCAGCAGTCCGGCTGTAGCTAGAACAGATACGCAGTATTTT. Protein sequence: CASSPAVARTDTQYF.

CDR3 amino acids: CASGPGHEGNTIYF. CDR3 DNA sequence: TGCGCCAGCGGCCCAGGACACGAGGGAAACACCATATATTTT. The chain couples TRBV5-1 to TRBJ1-3; a possible D gene is TRBD1 (5 bases). Trimming stripped 7 bases from V and 4 bases from J, with 15 bases between. Germline CDR1 reads SGHRS; CDR2 reads YFSETQ. This CDR3 has 14 amino acids.

The chain links TRBV7-8 to TRBJ1-2, with TRBD1 matching 8 bases. The CDR3 runs 14 residues. The ends lost 5 bases at V and 5 bases at J; junction bases unmatched: 7. The germline V gene encodes CDR1 SGHVS and CDR2 FQNEAQ. The CDR3 is CASSRDRGGYGYTF. The CDR3 region has the DNA TGTGCCAGCAGCAGAGACAGGGGCGGGTATGGCTACACCTTC.

This clone has a single count. J is TRBJ1-4 and V is TRBV24-1; 7 bases match TRBD1. This CDR3 contains 15 residues. Looked up from germline, CDR1 is KGHDR and CDR2 is SFDVKD. V shed 4 bases and J 8 bases; nucleotides not matched to a gene: 9. The CDR3 is CATSDPGQVEEKLFF. The CDR3 coding sequence is TGTGCCACCAGTGACCCCGGACAGGTTGAAGAAAAACTGTTTTTT.

The chain links TRBV27 to TRBJ2-1, with 10 positions matching TRBD1. CDR1 is MNHEY and CDR2 is SMNVEV in the germline V gene (reference sequence). V lost 5 bases, J lost 4 bases, and 5 bases stayed unmatched. The CDR3 sequence is 15 residues long. CDR3 nucleotide sequence: TGTGCCAGCAGTCGCCCGGGACAGGGGTACAATGAGCAGTTCTTC. The encoded protein is CASSRPGQGYNEQFF.

V is TRBV29-1 and J is TRBJ1-4, with D hard to call. The V and J ends lost 5 bases and 7 bases respectively, with 20 bases between them. The CDR3 consists of 15 residues. Germline assignment: CDR1 SQVTM and CDR2 ANQGSEA. The CDR3 nucleotides are TGCAGCGTTTCAGCGACCCCGGAAAACGGTGAAAAACTGTTTTTT. This codes for CSVSATPENGEKLFF.

The V and J genes are TRBV5-5 and TRBJ1-3; D uncertain. The CDR3 has 15 amino acids. Germline CDR1 SGHKS, CDR2 YYEKEE (reference sequence). Trimming stripped 0 bases from V and 3 bases from J, with 10 bases between. CDR3 protein: CASSLARSLGNTIYF. DNA of the CDR3: TGTGCCAGCAGCTTGGCGAGGTCCCTTGGAAACACCATATATTTT.

The genes are TRBV24-1 and TRBJ2-1; 7 bases are a match to TRBD2. CDR1 KGHDR and CDR2 SFDVKD come from the germline V gene. The junction had 9 bases not matched to a gene; V was cut back by 4 bases and J by 7 bases. The CDR3 length is 15 residues. CDR3 protein: CATSDPGGTGNEQFF. CDR3 nucleotide sequence: TGTGCCACCAGTGACCCGGGGGGAACCGGGAATGAGCAGTTCTTC.

This clone was seen only once. This chain joins TRBV27 and TRBJ2-3; D is undetermined. The CDR3 contains 15 residues. CDR1 and CDR2 (germline): MNHEY, SMNVEV (reference sequence). Trimming stripped 2 bases from V and 0 bases from J, with 9 bases between. The CDR3 bases are TGTGCCAGCAGTTTACGACGGATTAGCACAGATACGCAGTATTTT. Its translation: CASSLRRISTDTQYF.

The J gene is TRBJ2-1, the V gene TRBV10-3; 12 bases agree with TRBD2. Looked up from germline, CDR1 is ENHRY and CDR2 is SYGVKD. V was pared by 7 bases and J by 8 bases, with 3 bases of the junction left unmatched. The CDR3 contains 13 residues. CDR3 in amino acids: CAITLAGGHEQFF. The DNA for the CDR3 is TGTGCCATCACACTAGCGGGGGGACATGAGCAGTTCTTC.

This clone was observed a few times. V usage is TRBV30 and J usage is TRBJ1-1; TRBD1 aligns across 9 bases. CDR1 GTSNPN and CDR2 SVGIG come from the germline V gene (reference sequence). The ends lost 2 bases at V and 9 bases at J; junction bases unmatched: 7. The CDR3 is made up of 13 amino acids. The CDR3 nucleotides read TGTGCCTGGAGTCCAACCAACAGGGGGCAAGCTTTCTTT. This sequence encodes CAWSPTNRGQAFF.

The rearrangement links TRBV27 to TRBJ1-2; perhaps TRBD1 as D (6 bases). Trimming cost V 6 bases and J 4 bases, with 12 bases left between them. The CDR3 is made up of 13 amino acids. Germline loops: CDR1 MNHEY, CDR2 SMNVEV (reference sequence). The CDR3 coding sequence is TGTGCCAGCAGCCTAGCAGGGGCCTATGGCTACACCTTC. Translating it yields CASSLAGAYGYTF.

The gene calls are TRBV21-1 and TRBJ2-2. TRBV21-1 is a pseudogene segment. The CDR3 contains 19 residues. The CDR3 DNA follows: TGTGCCAGCAGCAAAATGATCCATTTGGGAAGAGGGGACACCGGGGAGCTGTTTTTT. Its translation: CASSKMIHLGRGDTGELFF.

The CDR3 DNA is TGTGCCAGCAGCCAATCCGGAAATCAGCCCCAGCATTTT. The encoded protein is CASSQSGNQPQHF. The chain has TRBV14 and TRBJ1-5; D remains ambiguous. The CDR3 covers 13 residues. V gave up 2 bases and J gave up 4 bases, with 6 bases separating them. CDR1 and CDR2 from the germline V gene are SGHDN and FVKESK.

The chain links TRBV27 to TRBJ1-6; D is unclear. Germline V lookup: CDR1 MNHEY, CDR2 SMNVEV (reference sequence). Trimming stripped 7 bases from V and 10 bases from J, with 20 bases between. The CDR3 spans 15 residues. The DNA for the CDR3 is TGTGCCAGCACCACTAGTTGGGTTTTGGAGTCACCCCTCCACTTT. Its protein product is CASTTSWVLESPLHF.

The gene calls are TRBV7-2 and TRBJ1-5; TRBD1 is a possible D gene (5 bases). Deletions cut 0 bases from V and 7 bases from J, with 10 bases between. This CDR3 has 14 amino acids. The germline V gene encodes CDR1 SGHTA and CDR2 FQGNSA. CDR3 in amino acids: CASSLAGGMQPQHF. As DNA, the CDR3 is TGTGCCAGCAGCTTAGCGGGGGGAATGCAGCCCCAGCATTTT.

This chain links TRBV7-2 with TRBJ1-3; D gene unclear. Germline V gives CDR1 SGHTA, CDR2 FQGNSA. The CDR3 is 13 residues long. Trimming took off 1 base at V and 3 bases at J, with 4 bases between the two ends. CDR3 sequence reads: CASSLGGGNTIYF. In nucleotides, the CDR3 is TGTGCCAGCAGCTTAGGGGGTGGAAACACCATATATTTT.

The gene calls are TRBV21-1 and TRBJ2-2. TRBV21-1 is assigned pseudogene status. This CDR3 is 12 amino acids long. The CDR3 region is CASSNFPGELFF. CDR3 in DNA: TGTGCCAGCAGCAATTTCCCCGGGGAGCTGTTTTTT.